This T cell receptor beta chain emerged from a study of T-cell memory formation after mild COVID-19. Overall study findings and caveats: The main location of contracting CD4+ clones was CM and EM, and that of contracting CD8+ clones was EMRA. Specificity for SARS-CoV-2 was not confirmed among the second-wave clones peaking on day 37. The pre-infection memory compartment contained some responding clones, suggesting cross-reactive memory joined.

Employing constant-segment primers, 5'RACE generated TCR alpha and TCR beta cDNA libraries bearing sample barcodes and UMIs. TCRdb independently ran MiXCR on the 5' RACE reads; one entry per CDR3 protein. Found here are roughly 380,000 distinct CDR3 sequences, around 27% of them singletons; the top ten hold approximately 15%. This clonotype was observed many times. What it binds is unknown. V was clipped by 4 bases and J by 4 bases; unmatched bases: 11. This CDR3 is 19 amino acids long. Germline CDR1 reads MNHEY; CDR2 reads SVGAGI. The sequenced material came from PBMCs or a T cell subset sorted from them (not recorded which). The J gene is TRBJ2-6, the V gene TRBV6-5; TRBD1 agrees at 12 bases. The clonotype originates from an adult woman who had mild COVID-19 (a few samples of this study predate the infection). Cell type and time point are not known. This chain's CDR3 is CASSFQPGQGAGGANVLTF. CDR3 DNA sequence: TGTGCCAGCAGTTTCCAACCGGGACAGGGGGCAGGGGGGGCCAACGTCCTGACTTTC.